A single sample is the source of the 4 T cell receptor beta chains below, sequenced in a study of neoadjuvant nivolumab and ipilimumab in lung cancer. Sequenced by immunoSEQ multiplex PCR; TCRdb stores in-frame clones only, minus some. The repertoire holds about 38,000 clones, with nearly 90% as singletons. The sequences come from peripheral blood, collected before neoadjuvant nivolumab, alone or with ipilimumab. All receptors come from an adult with non-small cell lung cancer.

The chain combines TRBV28 with TRBJ1-1, with 7 positions matching TRBD1. V trimming: 4 bases; J trimming: 4 bases; junction bases outside the gene matches: 12. This CDR3 has 16 residues. Germline values: CDR1 MDHEN, CDR2 SYDVKM. The DNA of the CDR3 is TGTGCCAGCAGTTCGGGACAGACGGGCACTATCACTGAAGCTTTCTTT. Amino acid sequence: CASSSGQTGTITEAFF.

The chain joins TRBV5-4 to TRBJ2-7, with TRBD2 identical over 7 bases. This CDR3 contains 13 residues. CDR1 SGHNT and CDR2 YYREEE come from the germline V gene (reference sequence). J lost 5 bases, V lost 6 bases, and 8 bases had no gene match. This CDR3 is CASTEGRAHEQYF. The CDR3 DNA reads TGTGCCAGCACCGAGGGGAGGGCCCACGAGCAGTACTTC. The variable domain in full, completed from reference TRBV5-4 and TRBJ2-7, reads ETGVTQSPTHLIKTRGQQVTLRCSSQSGHNTVSWYQQALGQGPQFIFQYYREEENGRGNFPPRFSGLQFPNYSSELNVNALELDDSALYLCASTEGRAHEQYFGPGTRLTVT.

The chain uses TRBV7-3 and TRBJ2-1, with D possibly being TRBD1 (6 bases). Germline assignment: CDR1 SGHTA and CDR2 FQGTGA. Trimming removed 2 bases from V and 1 base from J, with 21 bases in between. The CDR3 consists of 19 residues. CDR3 nucleotide sequence: TGTGCCAGCAGCTTAGTTGTCGGAGCCGGGACAACGTCCTACAATGAGCAGTTCTTC. This sequence encodes CASSLVVGAGTTSYNEQFF.

V gene TRBV5-1 combines with J gene TRBJ2-5; a possible D gene is TRBD1 (6 bases). The CDR3 loop spans 13 amino acids. Deletions cut 4 bases from V and 2 bases from J, with 9 bases between. Germline V CDR1 and CDR2: SGHRS, YFSETQ. DNA of the CDR3: TGCGCCAGCAGCACACAGGGACAAGAGACCCAGTACTTC. Amino acid sequence: CASSTQGQETQYF.